This T cell receptor beta chain derives from a study of cytomegalovirus exposure and HLA in healthy donors. Points from the study as a whole: Later analysis found that TCR beta chains associated with HLA were more clonally expanded than other, equally common chains. Cytomegalovirus-associated TCR beta chains were listed, numbering 150 to 200. In a later analysis, specific HLA alleles were associated with under 20,000 TCR beta sequences at a 0.05 false discovery rate. Only CMV serostatus was available as immune exposure information.

This CDR3 spans 15 amino acids. V was pared by 2 bases and J by 3 bases, with 14 bases between. The germline V gene encodes CDR1 MNHNS and CDR2 SASEGT. Researchers ran the PCR with 60 Vbeta and 13 Jbeta primers. Assay: immunoSEQ multiplex PCR; the TCRdb copy retains only in-frame clones and omits some. Of about 200,000 clones listed, around 77% are singletons. Of note for this clone: Antigen unknown.

Input material: PBMCs. The receptor comes from a woman between 25 and 40 years old in good health and CMV-seronegative. J is TRBJ2-7 and V is TRBV6-1; D is possibly TRBD1 (6 bases). The CDR3 nucleotides are TGTGCCAGCAGTGAATGGGGGACACCCGGCTACGAGCAGTACTTC. Amino acid sequence: CASSEWGTPGYEQYF.